This T cell receptor (beta chain) was obtained from a study of cytomegalovirus exposure and HLA in healthy donors. Across the study: There were nearly 120 million unique TCR beta sequences, drawn from roughly 200 million T cells, in an earlier analysis.

Whole-study findings and limits: Presence/absence analyses supposed approximately even sequencing depth among donors. Per a later analysis, about 18,000 TCR beta sequences showed association with HLA alleles at 0.05 false discovery rate.

This CDR3 contains 13 residues. Losses at the gene ends were 4 bases for V and 4 bases for J; bases not matched to a gene: 2. The germline V gene encodes CDR1 KGHSH and CDR2 LQKENI. There were likely unrecorded immune exposures, though donors were nominally healthy when sampled. Vbeta (60) and Jbeta (13) primers were used in the PCR. Profiled with immunoSEQ multiplex PCR; TCRdb holds only in-frame clones, not every one. The sample carries about 140,000 clones, roughly three quarters recorded once. A word on this clone: No antigen is known for it.

The sequencing input was PBMCs. The chain is built from TRBV18 and TRBJ1-1, with TRBD1 identical over 8 bases. This TCR was sampled from a male donor in good health and CMV-seronegative. The chain's CDR3 is CASSRTGGTEAFF. Written as DNA, the CDR3 is TGTGCCAGCTCACGAACAGGGGGCACTGAAGCTTTCTTT.